This TCR beta chain appears in the sequencing data of a study of tissue T cells after allogeneic stem cell transplantation. Stated time point: mouse harvest day 14 after allogeneic transplant. Tail vein injection delivered 10^7 T-cell-depleted bone marrow cells and 10^6 splenic CD5+ T cells. Assay: immunoSEQ multiplex PCR; the TCRdb copy retains only in-frame clones and omits some. Counted here are around 3,100 clones, approximately 44% occurring once; the ten biggest clones make up about a third. There are 14 residues in the CDR3. Germline-derived CDR1 and CDR2 are LGHNA and YSYQKL. Trimming removed 0 bases at V and 4 bases at J, with 10 bases between. About this clone: Each gene name is a mouse one. The read terminates 1 residue ahead of where the CDR3 ends, so the germline J gene completes it.

Sequencing used gut tissue. The chain combines TRBV2 with TRBJ2-7; D uncertain. This sequence was found in a female BALB/c mouse given C57BL/6 T cells with graft-versus-host disease after an allogeneic hematopoietic cell transplant. The CDR3 bases that were read are TGTGCCAGCAGCCAAGACGTGGCGCGGTATGAACAGTAC. Protein product: CASSQDVARYEQY. The complete CDR3 protein is CASSQDVARYEQYF.